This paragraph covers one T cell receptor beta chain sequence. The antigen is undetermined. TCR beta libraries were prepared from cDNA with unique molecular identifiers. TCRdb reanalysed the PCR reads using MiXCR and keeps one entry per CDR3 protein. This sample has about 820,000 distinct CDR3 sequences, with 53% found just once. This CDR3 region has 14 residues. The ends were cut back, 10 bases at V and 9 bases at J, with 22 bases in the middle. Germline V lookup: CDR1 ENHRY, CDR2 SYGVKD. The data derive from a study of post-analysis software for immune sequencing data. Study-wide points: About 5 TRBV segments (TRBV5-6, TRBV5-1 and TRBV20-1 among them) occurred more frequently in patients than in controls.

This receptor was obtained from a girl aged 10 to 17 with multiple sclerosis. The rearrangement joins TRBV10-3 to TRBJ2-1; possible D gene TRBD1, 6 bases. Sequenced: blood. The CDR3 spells CATVFTPGVGEQFF. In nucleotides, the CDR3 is TGTGCCACAGTCTTCACCCCAGGGGTAGGTGAGCAGTTCTTC.